This T cell receptor (beta chain) derives from a study of blood T cell repertoires in COVID-19. Study at large: PBMCs, B-cell-depleted T cells, or T cells were the source of the cDNA or gDNA that made up the material.

The V end was cut by 6 bases, the J end by 7 bases, with 12 bases between. CDR3 length equals 12 residues. In the original processing: Reference gene primer amplification in the assay estimated nucleated cell counts. Using immunoSEQ multiplex PCR, the repertoire was profiled, and TCRdb retains in-frame clones only, with some absent. V and J calls and clone size come straight from that table; D and trimming were deduced from the DNA. The sample holds around 270,000 clones; 75% to 90% are singletons and the top ten take nearly 2%. This clonotype was sampled from a man aged 30-40 years with active or convalescent COVID-19. Sequenced: peripheral blood. V and J are TRBV12-3 or TRBV12-4 and TRBJ1-1; no reliable D call. The CDR3 nucleotides read TGTGCCAGCAGAGGACTGACGGTTGAAGCTTTCTTT. This codes for CASRGLTVEAFF.